Presented here are 20 T cell receptor beta chains from one specimen sequenced in a study of cytomegalovirus exposure and HLA in healthy donors. The primer mix had 60 Vbeta and 13 Jbeta primers. Only in-frame clones appear in the TCRdb table, and some are missing; sequencing was by immunoSEQ multiplex PCR. The table includes roughly 120,000 clones, about 74% detected once. Sample: PBMCs. The receptors originated from a woman aged 50 to 60 in good health and CMV-seropositive.

The genes are TRBV28 and TRBJ1-1, with D tentatively TRBD1 (6 bases). This CDR3 has 15 residues. Germline CDR1 is MDHEN and CDR2 is SYDVKM. Deletions cut 6 bases from V and 1 base from J, with 15 bases between. CDR3 bases: TGTGCCAGCAGCCCCACCCGGACAGCGAACACTGAAGCTTTCTTT. This gives the protein CASSPTRTANTEAFF.

To note about this clone: At one boundary the junction diverges from the germline segment, which might be a read error. The chain links TRBV7-9 to TRBJ1-2; TRBD1 matches at 7 bases. The germline V gene has CDR1 SEHNR and CDR2 FQNEAQ (reference sequence). The CDR3 length is 15 residues. The CDR3 DNA reads as TGTTCCAGCAGCTTACGCGACAGGGAACGGCATGGCTACACCTTC. Its protein is CSSSLRDRERHGYTF.

This clone is a singleton in its sample. The rearrangement uses TRBV2 and TRBJ1-1; D is perhaps TRBD1 (5 bases). V lost 4 bases and J 0 bases, leaving 9 bases between the germline ends. From germline, CDR1 is SNHLY and CDR2 FYNNEI. This CDR3 has 14 residues. The CDR3 loop reads CASSVSRVNTEAFF. In DNA form, the CDR3 reads TGTGCCAGCAGTGTCTCCAGGGTGAACACTGAAGCTTTCTTT.

This chain connects TRBV10-2 to TRBJ2-1, with TRBD1 identical over 10 bases. CDR3 length: 15 amino acids. The junction had 7 bases not matched to a gene; V was cut back by 3 bases and J by 8 bases. CDR1 and CDR2 (germline): WSHSY, SAAADI. This CDR3 reads CASSEGGTGVDEQFF. In DNA, the CDR3 is TGCGCCAGCAGTGAAGGAGGGACAGGGGTCGATGAGCAGTTCTTC.

The chain joins TRBV2 to TRBJ2-5; TRBD1 is a possible D gene (6 bases). V lost 4 bases and J 4 bases, leaving 22 bases between the germline ends. This CDR3 is 17 amino acids long. Germline CDR1 and CDR2: SNHLY and FYNNEI. CDR3 bases: TGTGCCAGCAGTGGGTTAGTAGTCCAGGGGAAGTTAGAGACCCAGTACTTC. The encoded protein is CASSGLVVQGKLETQYF. The whole variable domain, filled in from reference TRBV2 and TRBJ2-5, reads EPEVTQTPSHQVTQMGQEVILRCVPISNHLYFYWYRQILGQKVEFLVSFYNNEISEKSEIFDDQFSVERPDGSNFTLKIRSTKLEDSAMYFCASSGLVVQGKLETQYFGPGTRLLVL.

This rearrangement joins TRBV7-2 to TRBJ2-6; perhaps TRBD2 as D (5 bases). Germline loops: CDR1 SGHTA, CDR2 FQGNSA. The CDR3 spans 18 residues. V was cut by 1 base and J by 0 bases, with 13 bases left in between. DNA for the CDR3: TGTGCCAGCAGCTTAGGAGGGTTGATTACCTCTGGGGCCAACGTCCTGACTTTC. This encodes CASSLGGLITSGANVLTF.

This clone was observed a handful of times. The V gene is TRBV6-1, the J gene TRBJ1-2; D might be TRBD1 (6 bases). V dropped 2 bases and J dropped 0 bases, with 10 bases sitting between them. CDR1 MNHNS and CDR2 SASEGT come from the germline V gene. There are 15 residues in the CDR3. The CDR3 DNA reads as TGTGCCAGCAGTGAACGGGGGGGGCCTAACTATGGCTACACCTTC. It is translated as CASSERGGPNYGYTF.

This rearrangement joins TRBV7-9 to TRBJ2-3, with 7 bases matching TRBD2. V lost 2 bases to trimming and J lost 5 bases; unmatched junction nucleotides: 10. The CDR3 has 16 residues. Germline V gene sequence: CDR1 SEHNR, CDR2 FQNEAQ (reference sequence). As DNA, the CDR3 is TGTGCCAGCAGCTTATATACGAGCGGGAAAGGAGATACGCAGTATTTT. Protein sequence: CASSLYTSGKGDTQYF.

V gene TRBV7-8 combines with J gene TRBJ2-7, with 8 bases matching TRBD1. The CDR3 length is 13 residues. Germline V CDR1 and CDR2: SGHVS, FQNEAQ. The ends lost 3 bases at V and 13 bases at J; junction bases unmatched: 11. As DNA, the CDR3 is TGTGCCAGCAGCTTTGGGGTTTACAGGGGGGAATACTTC. Its translation is CASSFGVYRGEYF.

The CDR3 spells CASSFAGTGGSGANVLTF. As DNA, the CDR3 is TGCGCCAGCAGCTTCGCCGGGACAGGTGGCTCTGGGGCCAACGTCCTGACTTTC. J is TRBJ2-6 and V is TRBV5-1; 8 bases agree with TRBD1. The CDR3 has 18 amino acids. From germline, CDR1 is SGHRS and CDR2 YFSETQ. After removal of 2 bases from V and 0 bases from J, the junction contained 7 bases not matched to a gene.

This chain connects TRBV6-6 to TRBJ2-6, with a tentative D call TRBD2 (6 bases). Germline loops: CDR1 MNHNY, CDR2 SVGAGI (reference sequence). The V gene lost 1 base and the J gene lost 0 bases, with 7 bases spanning the gap. The length of the CDR3 is 16 residues. The CDR3 DNA reads TGTGCCAGCAGTTACTGGGGGGACTCTGGGGCCAACGTCCTGACTTTC. Residues: CASSYWGDSGANVLTF.

V usage is TRBV5-4 and J usage is TRBJ1-2; no firm D call. CDR1 is SGHNT, CDR2 YYREEE, per germline (reference sequence). Trimming removed 2 bases at V and 7 bases at J, with 9 bases between. There are 12 residues in the CDR3. The DNA for the CDR3 is TGTGCCAGCAGCTTCCGGCGCGGTGGCTACACCTTC. It translates to CASSFRRGGYTF.

This clone has a handful of counts. The gene calls are TRBV27 and TRBJ2-4; TRBD1 matches 8 bases. CDR1 is MNHEY and CDR2 is SMNVEV in the germline V gene (reference sequence). The CDR3 totals 15 residues. J gave up 0 bases and V 6 bases, and 4 bases lay outside the gene matches. CDR3 in DNA: TGTGCCAGCAGCGGACAGGGCCTAGCCAAAAACATTCAGTACTTC. Its protein product is CASSGQGLAKNIQYF.

V gene TRBV28 combines with J gene TRBJ2-5; 11 bases line up with TRBD2. The CDR3 spans 17 residues. Germline CDR1 and CDR2: MDHEN and SYDVKM. Germline trimming cut 6 bases from V and 7 bases from J; bases unmatched to any gene: 16. The CDR3 DNA follows: TGTGCCAGCAGCAAAGGCTCTAGCGGGGGGCTAGAAGCGACCCAGTACTTC. Amino acids: CASSKGSSGGLEATQYF.

The chain combines TRBV14 with TRBJ2-5; no clear D. The CDR3 loop spans 13 amino acids. The ends were cut back, 5 bases at V and 5 bases at J, with 12 bases in the middle. The germline V gene has CDR1 SGHDN and CDR2 FVKESK. This CDR3 reads CASSYRVRETQYF. The DNA for the CDR3 is TGTGCCAGCAGCTACCGGGTCCGGGAGACCCAGTACTTC.

The V gene is TRBV10-2, the J gene TRBJ1-6, with 7 bases identical to TRBD1. V lost 8 bases to trimming and J lost 7 bases; unmatched junction nucleotides: 5. The CDR3 sequence is 13 residues long. CDR1 and CDR2 from the germline V gene are WSHSY and SAAADI. The CDR3 loop is CASQDRENSPLHF. The CDR3 DNA reads TGCGCCAGCCAAGACAGGGAAAATTCACCCCTCCACTTT.

The V and J genes are TRBV5-6 and TRBJ2-7; the D gene is possibly TRBD1 (5 bases). Trimming took 1 base from V and 0 from J, leaving 8 bases between them. Germline CDR1 reads SGHDT; CDR2 reads YYEEEE. This CDR3 has 14 amino acids. The CDR3 sequence: CASSLTGSSYEQYF. The CDR3 region has the DNA TGTGCCAGCAGCTTGACAGGCAGCTCCTACGAGCAGTACTTC. Full variable domain (remainder filled in from reference TRBV5-6 and TRBJ2-7): DAGVTQSPTHLIKTRGQQVTLRCSPKSGHDTVSWYQQALGQGPQFIFQYYEEEERQRGNFPDRFSGHQFPNYSSELNVNALLLGDSALYLCASSLTGSSYEQYFGPGTRLTVT.

The chain combines TRBV5-1 with TRBJ1-3, with TRBD1 matching over 9 bases. Germline V gives CDR1 SGHRS, CDR2 YFSETQ. The CDR3 has 15 amino acids. V was pared by 4 bases and J by 2 bases, with 4 bases of the junction left unmatched. The CDR3 DNA reads as TGCGCCAGCAGCCAAAGGACAGGGGCTGGAAACACCATATATTTT. Translated, it gives CASSQRTGAGNTIYF.

J is TRBJ1-6 and V is TRBV13; D remains ambiguous. Germline CDR1 reads PRHDT; CDR2 reads FYEKMQ (reference sequence). The CDR3 has 12 residues. Trimming pared 4 bases from V and 11 bases from J, leaving 9 bases between. CDR3 DNA sequence: TGTGCCAGCAGCTCCGTAGGAGCACCCCTCCACTTT. It specifies CASSSVGAPLHF.

CDR3 in amino acids: CASSATGAVNTEAFF. CDR3 sequence (DNA): TGTGCCAGCAGCGCGACAGGGGCGGTAAACACTGAAGCTTTCTTT. The chain combines TRBV9 with TRBJ1-1; TRBD1 agrees at 8 bases. CDR3 length equals 15 residues. The germline V gene has CDR1 SGDLS and CDR2 YYNGEE. Unmatched junction bases numbered 6, after V lost 3 bases and J lost 2 bases.